This TCR beta chain appears in the sequencing data of a study of blood T cell repertoires in COVID-19. Clinical history as reported by participants underpinned cohort assignment. The CDR3 extends over 16 amino acids. Trimming pared 1 base from V and 5 bases from J, leaving 17 bases between. The germline V gene encodes CDR1 SEHNR and CDR2 FQNEAQ (reference sequence). Generated by immunoSEQ multiplex PCR, the TCRdb table keeps only in-frame clones and is missing some. The sample consists of 350,000 to 450,000 clones, 90% to 95% of them appearing once. The receptor's source is a woman aged 40 to 55 who had been exposed to COVID-19. This chain joins TRBV7-9 and TRBJ2-5; D is possibly TRBD2 (5 bases). Sequenced input: PBMCs or T cells enriched from blood (not recorded which). The DNA of the CDR3 is TGTGCCAGCAGCTTAGGCAGGAATCTTCGCGGGGAGACCCAGTACTTC. It is translated as CASSLGRNLRGETQYF.